This T cell receptor beta chain was captured by sequencing in a study of T cell repertoires in cytomegalovirus infection. Germline assignment: CDR1 MDHEN and CDR2 SYDVKM. V shed 6 bases, J shed 4 bases, and the junction held 9 bases outside the gene matches. The CDR3 has 16 residues. Points on this clonotype: Its matching antigen is unknown.

TCRdb redid the calling of the reads with MiXCR, one entry per CDR3 protein. The sample shows approximately 280,000 distinct CDR3 sequences, around 20% of them seen only once. The rearrangement uses TRBV28 and TRBJ1-6; the match to TRBD1 covers 7 bases. This receptor was taken from a human donor in good health (CMV status not recorded). Some clones in this sample may be carry-over from other donors' samples. The sample in question was cultured PBMCs, obtained from culture after CMV antigen stimulation. CDR3 residues: CASSPRLGQYNSPLHF. CDR3 DNA sequence: TGTGCCAGCAGCCCAAGGCTGGGACAGTATAATTCACCCCTCCACTTT.